This entry concerns a single T cell receptor beta chain. Its antigen remains unidentified. Germline V gene lookup returns CDR1 GTSNPN and CDR2 SVGIG (reference sequence). This CDR3 spans 13 amino acids. The junction had 5 bases not matched to a gene; V was cut back by 3 bases and J by 9 bases. Allogeneic regulatory or mature dendritic cells were co-cultured for 4 to 6 days with CFSE-labeled sorted T cells at 1:10. This sample stems from a study of regulatory dendritic cells for organ transplantation. Assay: immunoSEQ multiplex PCR; the TCRdb copy retains only in-frame clones and omits some. The table includes about 21,000 clones, 85% detected once.

The clonotype originates from a human donor in good health. This rearrangement joins TRBV30 to TRBJ1-6, with 7 nucleotides matching TRBD1. What was sequenced was naive CD4+ T cells from blood cultured with dendritic cells. The subset here: CD45RA+ naive T cells. Written as DNA, the CDR3 is TGTGCCTGGAGCGGGGGACAGTTTTCACCCCTCCACTTT. Protein sequence: CAWSGGQFSPLHF.